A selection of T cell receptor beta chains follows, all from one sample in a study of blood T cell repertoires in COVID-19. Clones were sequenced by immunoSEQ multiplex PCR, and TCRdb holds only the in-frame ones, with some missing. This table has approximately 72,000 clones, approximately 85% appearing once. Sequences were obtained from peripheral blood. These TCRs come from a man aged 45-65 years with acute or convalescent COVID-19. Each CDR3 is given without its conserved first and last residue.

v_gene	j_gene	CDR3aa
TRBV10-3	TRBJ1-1	AISVGEDTEAF
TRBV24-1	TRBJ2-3	ATSDLAGGLTDTQY
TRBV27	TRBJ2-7	ASSLSIQGRSYEQY
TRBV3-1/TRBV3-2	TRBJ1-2	ASSQVDRTGSAANYGYT
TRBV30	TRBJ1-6	AWDRGFSSYNSPLH
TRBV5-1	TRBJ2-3	ASNLLAGEDTQY
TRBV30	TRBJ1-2	AWEAANYGYT
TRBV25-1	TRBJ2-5	ASSERQLKETQY
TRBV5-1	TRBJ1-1	ASSFGQGRTEAF
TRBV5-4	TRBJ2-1	ASSAGGTTYNEQF
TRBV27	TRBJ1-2	ASSLRGGDNYGYT
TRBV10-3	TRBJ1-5	AISEDTDNQPQH
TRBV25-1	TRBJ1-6	ASSELLGGGSPLH
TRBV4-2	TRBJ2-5	ASSQGSGQETQY
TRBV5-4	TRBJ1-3	ASSPRPQVSSGNTIY
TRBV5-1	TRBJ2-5	ASTSSGGYQETQY
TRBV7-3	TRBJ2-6	ASSLRSRDRAGANVLT
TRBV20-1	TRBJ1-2	SAPSGGYT
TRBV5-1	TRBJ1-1	ASSFDILNTEAF
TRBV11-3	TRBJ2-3	ASSLAAGGTDTQY
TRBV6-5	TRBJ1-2	ASSAGTGGRGYT
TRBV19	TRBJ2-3	ASSTSTTDTQY
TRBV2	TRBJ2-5	ASSEAGLAGVETQY
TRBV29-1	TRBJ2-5	STSQGRETQY
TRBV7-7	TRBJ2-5	ASSLVTGGFQETQY
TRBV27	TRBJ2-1	ASSLSTGGNEQF
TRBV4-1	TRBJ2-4	ASSQGSNAQMRGLHIQY
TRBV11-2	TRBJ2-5	ASSPNGPGVTETQY
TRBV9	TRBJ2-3	ASNIAGGLDTQY
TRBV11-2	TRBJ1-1	ASSLDRFMNTEAF
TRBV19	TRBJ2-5	ASPRGLAGDNQETQY
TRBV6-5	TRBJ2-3	ASSSGTVSTDTQY
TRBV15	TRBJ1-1	ATSRDGTGGTEAF
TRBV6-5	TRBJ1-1	ASRFYVGNTEAF
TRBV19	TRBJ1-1	ASSAEGGRTEAF
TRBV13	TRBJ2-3	ASSSLGEAGDSTDTQY
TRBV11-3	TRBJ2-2	ASSLDGANTGELF
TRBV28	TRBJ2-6	ASSSGVAGANVLT
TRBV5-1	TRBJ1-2	ASSLGGDRNNYGYT
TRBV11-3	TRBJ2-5	ASSSRVSGVETQY
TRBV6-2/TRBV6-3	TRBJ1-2	ASSYRGTGSQGGYT
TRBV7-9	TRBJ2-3	ASSLPSGGALDTQY
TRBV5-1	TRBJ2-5	ASSLFPGETQY
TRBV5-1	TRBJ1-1	ASSSRTGRAEAF
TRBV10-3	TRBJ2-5	AISESEGETQY
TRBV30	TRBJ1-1	AWTPRDSPILNTEAF